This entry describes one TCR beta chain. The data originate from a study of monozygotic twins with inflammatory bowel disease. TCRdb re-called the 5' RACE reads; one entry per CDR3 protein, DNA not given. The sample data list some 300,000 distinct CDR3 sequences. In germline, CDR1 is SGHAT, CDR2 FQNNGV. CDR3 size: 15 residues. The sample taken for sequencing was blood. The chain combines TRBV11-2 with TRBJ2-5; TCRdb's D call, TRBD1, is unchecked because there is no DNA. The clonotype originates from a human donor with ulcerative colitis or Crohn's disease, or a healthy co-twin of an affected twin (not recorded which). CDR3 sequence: CASSQGQGWLETQYF.